Listed below are T cell receptor beta chains from one sample, sequenced in a study of patients and donors after allogeneic stem cell transplantation. TCRdb passed the RT-PCR reads through MiXCR, listing each CDR3 protein once. Of tens of thousands of distinct CDR3 sequences listed, roughly 52% are singletons. Material for sequencing was blood, either unsorted or a sorted T cell fraction (not recorded which). Every receptor here comes from a human donor who was either an allogeneic HSCT recipient or a stem cell or donor lymphocyte infusion donor (not recorded which). It is not recorded whose cells these are; they may come from a transplant donor. Both conserved end residues are trimmed from each CDR3.

14 | TRBJ1-1 | TRBV6-5 | ASSSRGGRGYTEAF
11 | TRBJ1-1 | TRBV6-5 | AIKGRLNTEAF
15 | TRBJ1-2 | TRBV6-5 | ASSYRGIRPMDYGYT
11 | TRBJ2-2 | TRBV7-3 | ASSSRAGGELF
15 | TRBJ2-1 | TRBV6-5 | ASSREPGLAGSGEQF
10 | TRBJ2-5 | TRBV7-6 | ASSRFGETQY
13 | TRBJ1-4 | TRBV28 | ASSRQGAPREKLF
11 | TRBJ2-1 | TRBV27 | ASSLTRSPEQF
12 | TRBJ2-1 | TRBV14 | ASSQEPGYNEQF
11 | TRBJ1-1 | TRBV7-8 | ASSSNENTEAF
16 | TRBJ2-5 | TRBV25-1 | ASSEKGREGLGRETQY
10 | TRBJ2-1 | TRBV24-1 | ATSGVGDEQF
13 | TRBJ2-5 | TRBV7-9 | ASSTQTEPGQTQY
16 | TRBJ1-3 | TRBV9 | ASSVEDSTPISGNTIY
14 | TRBJ2-3 | TRBV15 | ATSRGLAGQEGTQY
15 | TRBJ2-3 | TRBV28 | ASSFLKAGGGTDTQY
11 | TRBJ1-1 | TRBV27 | ASIRWGDTEAF
13 | TRBJ1-1 | TRBV12-3/TRBV12-4 | ASSLLAKTNTEAF
10 | TRBJ1-5 | TRBV6-5 | ASSSPNQPQH
14 | TRBJ2-2 | TRBV7-3 | ASRNGPSGSSGELF
13 | TRBJ2-1 | TRBV5-1 | ASRPERTSYNEQF
11 | TRBJ1-3 | TRBV5-1 | ASTTGNGNTIY
13 | TRBJ1-5 | TRBV28 | ASKSPEGEHQPQH
11 | TRBJ1-2 | TRBV9 | ASSSQGAGGYT
12 | TRBJ1-6 | TRBV7-9 | ASSFGGRRSPLH
11 | TRBJ1-1 | TRBV28 | ASSLDHKAEAF
13 | TRBJ2-1 | TRBV29-1 | SVEVAGGSYNEQF
9 | TRBJ2-2 | TRBV28 | ASSLPGELF
14 | TRBJ1-5 | TRBV25-1 | ASSESGGQGAQPQH